The present T cell receptor beta chain was sequenced within a study of Ad26.COV2.S vaccination and SARS-CoV-2 variants. Overall study context: In the COV1001 trial, the donor was in the Ad26.COV2.S arm. Study outcomes and limitations: Non-spike TCR breadth did not differ much between vaccine and placebo recipients.

Treatment: roughly 19 received Ad26.COV2.S at low or high dose, single or two shots; five or six received placebo; per-sample allocation not given. The investigators took samples on day 63 after the first vaccine or placebo injection. Germline-derived CDR1 and CDR2 are MNHEY and SVGEGT. CDR3 length: 14 residues. V shed 6 bases and J 7 bases; nucleotides not matched to a gene: 11. Comment on this clone: Its antigen is not known.

Assay: immunoSEQ multiplex PCR; the TCRdb copy retains only in-frame clones and omits some. The sample contains roughly 320,000 clones, 80% to 90% of which appear only once. V usage is TRBV6-2 or TRBV6-3 and J usage is TRBJ1-1, with 7 bases identical to TRBD1. The clonotype originates from a person aged 18-60 years who received the Ad26.COV2.S COVID-19 vaccine or a placebo. The sample was peripheral blood, taken in a trial of Ad26.COV2.S vaccine versus placebo. The DNA for the CDR3 is TGTGCCAGCAGCGACAGGGCTGGTTTAGGTGAAGCTTTCTTT. Translation gives CASSDRAGLGEAFF.